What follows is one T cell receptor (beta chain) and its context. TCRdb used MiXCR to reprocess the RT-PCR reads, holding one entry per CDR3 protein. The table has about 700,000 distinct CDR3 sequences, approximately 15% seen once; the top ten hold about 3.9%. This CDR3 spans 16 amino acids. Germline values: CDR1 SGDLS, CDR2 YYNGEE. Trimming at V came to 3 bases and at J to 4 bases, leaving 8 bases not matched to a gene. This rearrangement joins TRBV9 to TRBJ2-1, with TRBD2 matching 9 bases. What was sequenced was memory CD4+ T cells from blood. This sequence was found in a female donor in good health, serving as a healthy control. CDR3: CASSAAGGQGYNEQFF. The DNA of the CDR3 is TGTGCCAGCAGCGCGGCGGGGGGGCAAGGGTACAATGAGCAGTTCTTC.